This TCR beta chain was observed in a study of shared clonotypes between healthy human individuals. Profiled with immunoSEQ multiplex PCR; TCRdb holds only in-frame clones, not every one. The data hold about a million clones, with 65% to 80% observed a single time. In germline, CDR1 is SGHDT, CDR2 YYEEEE. The CDR3 totals 15 residues. V was clipped by 2 bases and J by 4 bases; unmatched bases: 4. The chain uses TRBV5-6 and TRBJ2-5; 11 nucleotides match TRBD2. The sequenced material came from memory CD4+ T cells sorted from blood. Subset given: CD45RA-negative fraction. This TCR was sampled from a man younger than 30 in good health. The CDR3 region is CASSFSTSGVETQYF. In nucleotides, the CDR3 is TGTGCCAGCAGCTTCTCGACTAGCGGGGTAGAGACCCAGTACTTC.